Listed below are T cell receptor beta chains from one sample, sequenced in a study of Ad26.COV2.S vaccination and SARS-CoV-2 variants. Assay: immunoSEQ multiplex PCR; the TCRdb copy retains only in-frame clones and omits some. This repertoire shows hundreds of thousands of clones, roughly nine tenths found once; its top ten account for approximately 1.5%. The material sequenced was peripheral blood, taken in a trial of Ad26.COV2.S vaccine versus placebo. The receptors shown here come from a person between 18 and 65 years old who received the Ad26.COV2.S COVID-19 vaccine or a placebo. Each CDR3 is given with its conserved first and last residue. A D gene is named only where the DNA matches it firmly. Clone sizes are given selectively: once, few, many, or a class where the clone is expanded.

cdr3_length j_call d_call clone_size v_call cdr3_aa
18 TRBJ1-1 NA NA TRBV5-1 CASSLASGLITVNTEAFF
16 TRBJ1-5 NA NA TRBV7-8 CASSSRPGNSNQPQHF
19 TRBJ2-1 TRBD2 NA TRBV6-4 CASSKTGLAGGLAYNEQFF
17 TRBJ2-1 TRBD2 NA TRBV10-1 CASSESSSSGSRNEQFF
15 TRBJ2-7 NA NA TRBV19 CASSIVQGTSYEQYF
12 TRBJ2-1 NA NA TRBV27 CASLGSYNEQFF
17 TRBJ2-2 NA once TRBV19 CASSATAGGGNTGELFF
20 TRBJ2-3 TRBD2 NA TRBV11-3 CASRQNRVLAGGNQGDTQYF
16 TRBJ2-7 NA NA TRBV25-1 CASSEYPPQASYEQYF
15 TRBJ1-1 NA few TRBV11-2 CASSLDYSRNTEAFF
13 TRBJ2-7 NA NA TRBV7-8 CASSLAISYEQYF
11 TRBJ1-4 NA NA TRBV19 CASRVNEKLFF
17 TRBJ2-1 NA once TRBV6-2/TRBV6-3 CASSSGFAGPISNEQFF
9 TRBJ1-6 NA NA TRBV30 CAAGSPLHF
14 TRBJ2-2 NA NA TRBV19 CASTITGGSGELFF
14 TRBJ1-4 NA once TRBV2 CASIKDTTNEKLFF
13 TRBJ2-3 NA NA TRBV5-1 CASNDLSTDTQYF
13 TRBJ1-1 NA NA TRBV12-3/TRBV12-4 CASSLVGNTEAFF
13 TRBJ1-2 NA NA TRBV28 CASRLQDNYGYTF
13 TRBJ2-5 NA NA TRBV12-3/TRBV12-4 CASSFDGAKTQYF
14 TRBJ2-1 TRBD1 NA TRBV7-9 CASSPRTGTNEQFF
16 TRBJ2-1 TRBD2 NA TRBV3-1/TRBV3-2 CASSQGGLATYNEQFF
14 TRBJ2-5 NA NA TRBV7-2 CASSFGAGQETQYF
14 TRBJ2-1 TRBD1 NA TRBV2 CASSEQLRGLEQFF
11 TRBJ2-7 NA NA TRBV3-1/TRBV3-2 CASSQSNEQYF
13 TRBJ1-3 NA once TRBV24-1 CATSDFPGNTIYF
10 TRBJ1-4 NA NA TRBV3-1/TRBV3-2 CACQGEKLFF
15 TRBJ2-1 NA once TRBV27 CASSPPLTPYNEQFF
16 TRBJ2-3 NA NA TRBV18 CASSPRRQASTDTQYF
14 TRBJ1-2 NA NA TRBV5-1 CASSLGGGTYGYTF
15 TRBJ2-7 TRBD1 NA TRBV6-5 CASSYTSDRVNEQYF
15 TRBJ1-5 NA NA TRBV21-1 CASSKEQTHNQPQHF
14 TRBJ1-1 NA NA TRBV7-9 CASSSDSVDTEAFF
15 TRBJ1-2 NA once TRBV15 CATSRDLREGYGYTF
17 TRBJ2-6 NA NA TRBV6-2/TRBV6-3 CASSPPPRGAGANVLTF
15 TRBJ1-2 NA NA TRBV6-5 CASTRRGVNFYGYTF
13 TRBJ2-1 NA NA TRBV15 CATSKGIYNEQFF
16 TRBJ2-1 TRBD2 NA TRBV19 CATSGVAGEIGGEQFF
17 TRBJ2-2 NA few TRBV3-1/TRBV3-2 CASSPDLRLGDTGELFF
16 TRBJ2-4 NA NA TRBV24-1 CATSDSQGGGKNIQYF
13 TRBJ1-2 NA NA TRBV11-2 CASSDGENYGYTF
13 TRBJ2-7 NA NA TRBV12-3/TRBV12-4 CASSTLGTYEQYF